This T cell receptor (beta chain) was sequenced for a study of T cell responses to AZD1222 COVID-19 vaccine. Study-wide findings and caveats: The donors showed a predominance of white British ancestry and of females, with possible underestimation of clonal diversity. Only after the peak T cell response were repertoires sampled.

Turning to this clone: Antigen unknown.

Some clones are missing from TCRdb's copy, which holds only in-frame ones; the method was immunoSEQ multiplex PCR. The data show approximately 92,000 clones, roughly nine tenths seen once. Germline-derived CDR1 and CDR2 are SGHRS and YFSETQ. The CDR3 has 16 residues. The V segment lost 3 bases and the J segment 3 bases; nucleotides outside the gene matches: 7. The specimen was peripheral blood, collected on day 0 of AZD1222 vaccination. The rearrangement links TRBV5-1 to TRBJ2-2, with 8 bases fitting TRBD2. The sequence was obtained from an adult in good health. The CDR3 nucleotides are TGCGCCAGCAGCTCGTCAGCGGGAGAGGACACCGGGGAGCTGTTTTTT. It specifies CASSSSAGEDTGELFF.